Following are 21 T cell receptor beta chains from one sample sequenced in a study of beta chain features in type 1 diabetes. Of the isolated RNA, all was reverse transcribed, and so the sequenced material was expressed TCRB transcripts. Clones were sequenced by immunoSEQ multiplex PCR, and TCRdb holds only the in-frame ones, with some missing. Among 300,000 to 350,000 clones listed, less than 10% were seen once. Sample: central memory CD4+ T cells from blood. These receptors originate from a woman aged 18-29 years in good health.

The rearrangement uses TRBV2 and TRBJ2-1; D unresolved. The CDR3 is 12 amino acids. Germline CDR1 SNHLY, CDR2 FYNNEI. Trimming pared 6 bases from V and 14 bases from J, leaving 17 bases between. CDR3 protein: CASSSSRNEKFF. CDR3 nucleotides: TGTGCCAGCAGCTCGAGCCGGAACGAGAAGTTCTTC.

This clone showed up just a few times. J is TRBJ2-2 and V is TRBV4-3, with D unresolved. This CDR3 region has 17 residues. Germline V gene data show CDR1 as LGHNA and CDR2 as YSLEER. Deletions cut 1 base from V and 5 bases from J, with 17 bases between. The CDR3 coding sequence is TGCGCCAGCAGCCAAGGGCCGGGCCAAAGGGAAACCGGGGAGCTGTTTTTT. Its protein product is CASSQGPGQRETGELFF.

This clone was observed at least ten times. This chain uses TRBV19 with TRBJ2-1, with 7 bases aligning to TRBD2. V was pared by 4 bases and J by 5 bases, with 8 bases of the junction left unmatched. This CDR3 has 15 residues. Germline V CDR1 and CDR2: LNHDA, SQIVND (reference sequence). The CDR3 nucleotides are TGTGCCAGTAGTAACCTGCTAGCGGCCGACAATGAGCAGTTCTTC. It is translated as CASSNLLAADNEQFF.

Details on this clone: The same CDR3 arises from other DNA sequences in this sample as well. V usage is TRBV19 and J usage is TRBJ2-1; TRBD1 matches at 9 bases. Germline lookup yields CDR1 LNHDA and CDR2 SQIVND (reference sequence). This CDR3 is 15 amino acids long. Trimming removed 6 bases from V and 4 bases from J; junction bases left unmatched: 7. DNA for the CDR3: TGTGCCAGTAGCCTGGACAGGGGTTCTTACAATGAGCAGTTCTTC. Encoded protein: CASSLDRGSYNEQFF.

The sample holds a few counts of this clone. The chain has TRBV2 and TRBJ2-3; D is perhaps TRBD2 (5 bases). CDR1 and CDR2 (germline): SNHLY, FYNNEI. The CDR3 runs 15 residues. V gave up 5 bases and J gave up 2 bases, with 14 bases separating them. CDR3 DNA sequence: TGTGCCAGCAGTCGTTCGGGGTTTGACACAGATACGCAGTATTTT. It yields the protein CASSRSGFDTDTQYF.

In this sample, this clone turned up a few times. The chain uses TRBV7-9 and TRBJ1-1; D perhaps matches TRBD1 (5 bases). The CDR3 sequence is 14 residues long. CDR1 is SEHNR, CDR2 FQNEAQ, per germline (reference sequence). The V gene lost 1 base and the J gene lost 4 bases, with 10 bases spanning the gap. For the CDR3, the DNA is TGTGCCAGCAGCTTAGTAGTTGGGGGCACTGAAGCTTTCTTT. Translating gives CASSLVVGGTEAFF.

The chain joins TRBV7-9 to TRBJ2-7, with D perhaps TRBD1 (5 bases). CDR3 length equals 16 residues. Germline V gives CDR1 SEHNR, CDR2 FQNEAQ (reference sequence). V lost 1 base and J lost 3, with 16 bases in between. The CDR3 is CASSLVVGDRNYEQYF. The CDR3 bases are TGTGCCAGCAGCTTAGTGGTAGGTGACAGAAACTACGAGCAGTACTTC.

Ten or more counts support this clone. The chain carries TRBV28 and TRBJ2-7, with 7 bases that match TRBD1. This CDR3 region has 14 residues. The V gene end was trimmed by 6 bases and the J gene end by 1 base; junction bases not matched to a gene: 6. Germline V gene sequence: CDR1 MDHEN, CDR2 SYDVKM. The CDR3 here is CASSHTTGSYEQYF. In DNA form, the CDR3 reads TGTGCCAGCAGCCACACGACAGGGTCCTACGAGCAGTACTTC.

The V call is TRBV4-2, the J call TRBJ2-5, with D hard to call. The CDR3 contains 13 residues. Per the germline V gene, CDR1 is LGHNA and CDR2 is YNFKEQ. The V end was cut by 0 bases, the J end by 5 bases, with 7 bases between. The CDR3 DNA follows: TGTGCCAGCAGCCAAGAAAGGGCGGAGACCCAGTACTTC. Its protein product is CASSQERAETQYF.

At least ten counts were recorded for this clone. The V gene is TRBV10-3, the J gene TRBJ2-7, with 7 bases that match TRBD1. The germline CDR1 and CDR2 sequences are ENHRY and SYGVKD. V lost 7 bases, J lost 1 base, and 10 bases stayed unmatched. This CDR3 contains 15 residues. In DNA, the CDR3 is TGTGCCATCAATAACAGGGGCCCTGGGTCCTACGAGCAGTACTTC. It codes for CAINNRGPGSYEQYF.

This sequence joins TRBV7-8 and TRBJ1-2, with D uncertain. The length of the CDR3 is 14 residues. The V and J ends lost 1 base and 7 bases respectively, with 13 bases between them. The germline CDR1 and CDR2 sequences are SGHVS and FQNEAQ. The CDR3 coding sequence is TGTGCCAGCAGCTTAGGGGTCAGCCGAAGTGGCTACACCTTC. This sequence encodes CASSLGVSRSGYTF. The variable domain in full, with the rest retrieved from reference TRBV7-8 and TRBJ1-2, is GAGVSQSPRYKVAKRGQDVALRCDPISGHVSLFWYQQALGQGPEFLTYFQNEAQLDKSGLPSDRFFAERPEGSVSTLKIQRTQQEDSAVYLCASSLGVSRSGYTFGSGTRLTVV.

The table lists this clone with a few counts. This sequence joins TRBV10-3 and TRBJ2-1; TRBD2 matches at 12 bases. The CDR3 consists of 15 residues. Germline V gives CDR1 ENHRY, CDR2 SYGVKD. V trimming: 6 bases; J trimming: 3 bases; junction bases outside the gene matches: 3. The CDR3 spells CAIRRTSGDYNEQFF. The CDR3 DNA reads TGTGCCATCAGAAGGACTAGCGGGGACTACAATGAGCAGTTCTTC.

J is TRBJ2-1 and V is TRBV7-2; D not certain. Trimming took 0 bases from V and 12 from J, leaving 18 bases between them. The CDR3 has 15 residues. CDR1 and CDR2 from the germline V gene are SGHTA and FQGNSA. The CDR3 DNA reads TGTGCCAGCAGCTTAGCGTTGAAAGTTCCCGAATCGCAGTTCTTC. Protein product: CASSLALKVPESQFF.

Ten or more counts support this clone. V and J are TRBV6-5 and TRBJ2-6; D might be TRBD1 (6 bases). There are 15 residues in the CDR3. V shed 5 bases and J shed 4 bases, with 12 bases lying between them. Germline values: CDR1 MNHEY, CDR2 SVGAGI. CDR3 sequence: CASSHQGFGANVLTF. DNA for the CDR3: TGTGCCAGCAGTCACCAGGGGTTCGGGGCCAACGTCCTGACTTTC.

The rearrangement links TRBV4-3 to TRBJ2-2; D might be TRBD2 (6 bases). V was trimmed by 3 bases and J by 1 base, leaving 12 bases between them. Germline V lookup: CDR1 LGHNA, CDR2 YSLEER. The CDR3 length is 16 residues. In nucleotides, the CDR3 is TGCGCCAGCAGCCAGTCGGGACTCCAGAACACCGGGGAGCTGTTTTTT. Residues: CASSQSGLQNTGELFF.

The genes are TRBV6-6 and TRBJ2-7, with 9 nucleotides matching TRBD2. Trimming cost V 4 bases and J 4 bases; bases outside gene matches: 8. CDR3 length: 15 amino acids. Germline loops: CDR1 MNHNY, CDR2 SVGAGI (reference sequence). Here the CDR3 reads CASSSLAGVSYEQYF. The CDR3, as DNA: TGTGCCAGCAGTTCATTAGCGGGAGTATCGTACGAGCAGTACTTC.

The genes are TRBV25-1 and TRBJ1-6, with TRBD1 identical over 8 bases. Germline loops: CDR1 MGHDK, CDR2 SYGVNS. The ends lost 7 bases at V and 3 bases at J; junction bases unmatched: 5. The CDR3 loop spans 15 amino acids. The CDR3 region is CASTLGTGYNSPLHF. The CDR3 nucleotides read TGTGCCAGCACCTTGGGGACAGGCTATAATTCACCCCTCCACTTT.

V and J are TRBV5-8 and TRBJ2-2, with D possibly matching TRBD1 (6 bases). CDR1 and CDR2 from the germline V gene are SGHTS and YDEGEE. The length of the CDR3 is 14 residues. V was trimmed by 3 bases and J by 1 base, leaving 7 bases between them. The CDR3 spells CASSSGQNTGELFF. CDR3 DNA sequence: TGTGCCAGCAGCTCGGGACAGAACACCGGGGAGCTGTTTTTT.

Details on this clone: The same CDR3 can be traced to other DNA sequences in this sample. The chain joins TRBV5-4 to TRBJ2-2; D not resolved. The ends were cut back, 4 bases at V and 3 bases at J, with 4 bases in the middle. Per germline, CDR1 SGHNT and CDR2 YYREEE (reference sequence). The CDR3 is 12 amino acids. CDR3 in DNA: TGTGCCAGCAGCCGGGACACCGGGGAGCTGTTTTTT. Its protein product is CASSRDTGELFF.

This chain connects TRBV4-2 to TRBJ2-7; no definite D call. Between the trimmed V and J ends, which lost 3 bases and 6 bases, there was a span of 12 bases. CDR1 LGHNA and CDR2 YNFKEQ come from the germline V gene. CDR3 size: 13 residues. CDR3 sequence (DNA): TGTGCCAGCAGCCAGATGCTAGTTAGCGAGCAGTACTTC. This sequence encodes CASSQMLVSEQYF.

The table lists this clone with a few counts. The chain joins TRBV7-9 to TRBJ1-1, with D uncertain. The germline V gene has CDR1 SEHNR and CDR2 FQNEAQ (reference sequence). Between the trimmed V and J ends, which lost 5 bases and 1 base, there was a span of 11 bases. The CDR3 extends over 14 amino acids. In DNA form, the CDR3 reads TGTGCCAGCAGCCCAGCTCGAGAGAACACTGAAGCTTTCTTT. It is translated as CASSPARENTEAFF.